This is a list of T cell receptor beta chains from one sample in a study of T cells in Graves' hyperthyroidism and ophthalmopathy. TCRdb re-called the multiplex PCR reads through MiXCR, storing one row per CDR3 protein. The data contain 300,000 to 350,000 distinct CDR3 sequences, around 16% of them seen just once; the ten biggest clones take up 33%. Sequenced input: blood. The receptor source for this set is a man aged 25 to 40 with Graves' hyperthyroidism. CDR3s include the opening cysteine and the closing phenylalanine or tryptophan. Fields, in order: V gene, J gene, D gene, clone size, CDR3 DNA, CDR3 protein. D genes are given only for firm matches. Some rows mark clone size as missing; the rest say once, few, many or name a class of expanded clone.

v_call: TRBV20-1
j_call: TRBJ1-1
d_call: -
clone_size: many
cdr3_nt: TGCAGTGCCCATCCGGGAGAGGGAGGGTTGAACACTGAAGCTTTCTTT
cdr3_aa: CSAHPGEGGLNTEAFF

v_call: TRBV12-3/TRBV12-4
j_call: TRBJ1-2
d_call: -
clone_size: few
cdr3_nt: TGTGCCAGCAGTTCGTTCTGGGGCGGAGTCCACTATGGCTACACCTTC
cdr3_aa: CASSSFWGGVHYGYTF

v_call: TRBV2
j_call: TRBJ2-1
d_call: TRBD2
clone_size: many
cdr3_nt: TGTGCCAGCCACGAGGGGCTAGCGGGAGGATTGGATGAGCAGTTCTTC
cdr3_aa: CASHEGLAGGLDEQFF

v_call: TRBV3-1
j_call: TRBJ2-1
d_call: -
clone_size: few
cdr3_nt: TGTGCCAGCAGCATTGACTTATTTTCTAGCTCCTACAATGAGCAGTTCTTC
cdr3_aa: CASSIDLFSSSYNEQFF

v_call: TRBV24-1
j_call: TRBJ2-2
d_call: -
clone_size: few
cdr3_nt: TGTGCCACCAGTGATCGTACAGGGATCTCGGGCACCGGGGAGCTGTTTTTT
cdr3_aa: CATSDRTGISGTGELFF

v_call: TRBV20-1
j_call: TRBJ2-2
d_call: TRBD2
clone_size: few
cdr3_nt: TGCAGTGCTAGCGGAGCTAGCGGGAGGGCCTTCACCGGGGAGCTGTTTTTT
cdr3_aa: CSASGASGRAFTGELFF

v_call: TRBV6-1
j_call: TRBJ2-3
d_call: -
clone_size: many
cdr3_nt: TGTGCCAGCAGCCTAAGAGAGAGCACAGATACGCAGTATTTT
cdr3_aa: CASSLRESTDTQYF

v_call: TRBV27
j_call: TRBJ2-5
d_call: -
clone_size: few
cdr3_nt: TGTGCCAGCTCTTATGTCCACCAAGAGACCCAGTACTTC
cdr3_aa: CASSYVHQETQYF

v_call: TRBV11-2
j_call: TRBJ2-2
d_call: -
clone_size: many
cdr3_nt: TGTGCCAGCACCGATAACGGCGGGGAGCTGTTTTTT
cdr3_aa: CASTDNGGELFF

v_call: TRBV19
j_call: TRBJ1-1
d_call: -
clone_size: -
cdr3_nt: TGTGCCAGTAGTATCCTCCAAGGGCTGTCTGAAGCTTTCTTT
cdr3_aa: CASSILQGLSEAFF

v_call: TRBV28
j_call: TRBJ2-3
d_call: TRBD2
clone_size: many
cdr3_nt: TGTGCCAGCAGTTTTCCCCGGGAGGAGAGCACAGATACGCAGTATTTT
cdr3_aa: CASSFPREESTDTQYF

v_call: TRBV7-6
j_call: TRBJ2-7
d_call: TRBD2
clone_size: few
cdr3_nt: TGTGCCAGCAGCTATGGACTAGCGGGAGCCTACGAGCAGTACTTC
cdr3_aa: CASSYGLAGAYEQYF

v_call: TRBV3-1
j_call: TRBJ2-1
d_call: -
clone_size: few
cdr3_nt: TGTGCCAGCAGCCAAGAAGGGGGGCAGTTCTTC
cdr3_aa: CASSQEGGQFF

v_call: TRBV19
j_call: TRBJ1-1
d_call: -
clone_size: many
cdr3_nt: TGTGCCAGTACCCTAGGACGGGGTGGACGGGCTTTCTTT
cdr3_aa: CASTLGRGGRAFF

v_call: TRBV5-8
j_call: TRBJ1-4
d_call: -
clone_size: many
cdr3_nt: TGTGCCAGCAGCCGTGATGGTGAAAAACTGTTTTTT
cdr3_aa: CASSRDGEKLFF

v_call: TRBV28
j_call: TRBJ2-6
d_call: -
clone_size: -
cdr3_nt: TGTGCCAGCAGCGCCTCAGGGCTCGGAAGGGCCAACGTCCTGACTTTC
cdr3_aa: CASSASGLGRANVLTF

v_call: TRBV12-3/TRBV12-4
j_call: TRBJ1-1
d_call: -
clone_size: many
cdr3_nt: TGTGCCAGCAGTTTTCCCCCCGGGTTGGGGAACACTGAAGCTTTCTTT
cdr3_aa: CASSFPPGLGNTEAFF

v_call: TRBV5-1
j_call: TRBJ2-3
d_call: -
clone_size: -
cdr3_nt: TGCGCCAGCAGCTTTCCTGACACAGATACGCAGTATTTT
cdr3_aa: CASSFPDTDTQYF

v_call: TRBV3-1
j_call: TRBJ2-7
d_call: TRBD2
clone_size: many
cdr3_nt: TGTGCCAGCAGCCGTGGAGCGGGATTCTACGAGCAGTACTTC
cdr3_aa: CASSRGAGFYEQYF

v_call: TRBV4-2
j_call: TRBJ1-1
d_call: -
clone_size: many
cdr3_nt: TGTGCCAGCAGCCCTATTACGAGGGGGGCGAACACTGAAGCTTTCTTT
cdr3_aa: CASSPITRGANTEAFF

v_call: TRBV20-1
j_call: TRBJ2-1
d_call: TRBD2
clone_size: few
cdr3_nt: TGCAGTGCTCCCCCAAGCGGGAGGGATGAGCAGTTCTTC
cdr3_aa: CSAPPSGRDEQFF

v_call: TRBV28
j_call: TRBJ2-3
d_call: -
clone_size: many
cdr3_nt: TGTGCCAGCAGTCGAACTCCAGGCAGGGATACGCAGTATTTT
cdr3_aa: CASSRTPGRDTQYF

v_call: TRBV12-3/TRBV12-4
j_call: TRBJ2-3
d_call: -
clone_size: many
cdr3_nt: TGTGCCAGCAGAACCGGGACGGGGGATACGCAGTATTTT
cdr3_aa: CASRTGTGDTQYF

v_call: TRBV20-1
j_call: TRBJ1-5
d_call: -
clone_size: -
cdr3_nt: TGCAGTGCTAGGCCGCAGTGGCAGAATCAGCCCCAGCATTTT
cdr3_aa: CSARPQWQNQPQHF

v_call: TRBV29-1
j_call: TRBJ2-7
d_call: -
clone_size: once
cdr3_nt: TGCAGCGTCCAGGGTATATCTCCGGCGGGTGAGCAGTACTTC
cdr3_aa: CSVQGISPAGEQYF

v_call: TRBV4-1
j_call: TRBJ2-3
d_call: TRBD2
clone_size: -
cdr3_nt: TGCGCCAGCTCGGGAGTCGGGACTAGTCCAGATACGCAGTATTTT
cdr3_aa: CASSGVGTSPDTQYF

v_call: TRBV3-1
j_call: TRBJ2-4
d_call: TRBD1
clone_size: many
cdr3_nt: TGTGCCAGCAGCCATACCGGGACAGGGGACATTCAGTACTTC
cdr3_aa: CASSHTGTGDIQYF

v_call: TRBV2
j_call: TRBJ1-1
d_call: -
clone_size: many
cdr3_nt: TGTGCCACCCACCGAGGGGTGTGGGGTGAGGGTAACACTGAAGCTTTCTTT
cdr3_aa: CATHRGVWGEGNTEAFF

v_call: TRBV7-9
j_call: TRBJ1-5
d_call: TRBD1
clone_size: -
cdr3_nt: TGTGCCAGCAGCGTGCACAGGGGGCGCAATCAGCCCCAGCATTTT
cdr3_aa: CASSVHRGRNQPQHF

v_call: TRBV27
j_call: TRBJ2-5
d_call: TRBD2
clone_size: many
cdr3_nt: TGTGCCAGCAGTTTTGGGACTAGCGGGACGACCCAGTACTTC
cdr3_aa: CASSFGTSGTTQYF

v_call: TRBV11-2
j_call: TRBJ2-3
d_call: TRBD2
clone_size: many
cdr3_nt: TGTGCCAGCAGCTCGGGAGGGCCGGCAGATACGCAGTATTTT
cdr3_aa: CASSSGGPADTQYF